These 18 T cell receptor beta chains came from one sample sequenced in a study of cytomegalovirus exposure and HLA in healthy donors. Sequencing used immunoSEQ multiplex PCR; TCRdb keeps in-frame clones, though not all of them. The sample has just under 75,000 clones; about 94% are singletons. Material for sequencing was PBMCs. The receptors derive from a woman between 18 and 29 years old in good health and CMV-seropositive.

This rearrangement joins TRBV28 to TRBJ1-5; the D gene is possibly TRBD1 (6 bases). The CDR3 length is 16 residues. The V end was cut by 10 bases, the J end by 6 bases, with 25 bases between. From germline, CDR1 is MDHEN and CDR2 SYDVKM. For the CDR3, the DNA is TGTGCCACCGGAACCTACAGGGACGGGGTTGGTCAGCCCCAGCATTTT. Protein product: CATGTYRDGVGQPQHF.

This chain uses TRBV2 with TRBJ2-7; TRBD2 aligns across 10 bases. V lost 6 bases to trimming and J lost 3 bases; unmatched junction nucleotides: 8. The CDR3 is made up of 15 amino acids. In germline, CDR1 is SNHLY, CDR2 FYNNEI. DNA for the CDR3: TGTGCCAGCAGCTCCCTAGCGGGAGAAGTCTACGAGCAGTACTTC. Translating gives CASSSLAGEVYEQYF.

Regarding this clone: Other DNA sequences of this sample code for an identical CDR3. J is TRBJ2-2 and V is TRBV5-1, with a possible D match to TRBD2 (5 bases). The germline gives CDR1 SGHRS, CDR2 YFSETQ. This CDR3 spans 13 amino acids. Trimming shortened V by 0 bases and J by 8 bases, and 8 bases separated the two germline ends. This CDR3 is CASSLGGPGELFF. CDR3 coding DNA: TGCGCCAGCAGCTTGGGCGGGCCAGGGGAGCTGTTTTTT.

V gene TRBV19 combines with J gene TRBJ1-2; 7 positions match TRBD1. Germline lookup yields CDR1 LNHDA and CDR2 SQIVND (reference sequence). The CDR3 length is 14 residues. The trim removed 2 bases at V and 6 bases at J, leaving 6 bases unmatched. The CDR3 DNA reads as TGTGCCAGTAGTATAATACAGGGGAAGAATGGCTACACCTTC. The encoded protein is CASSIIQGKNGYTF.

The V call is TRBV27, the J call TRBJ2-3, with no clear D. The germline CDR1 and CDR2 sequences are MNHEY and SMNVEV (reference sequence). This CDR3 is 15 amino acids long. V was shortened by 0 bases and J by 7 bases, with 14 bases between the two germline ends. The CDR3 loop is CASSLSSTDANTQYF. CDR3 nucleotide sequence: TGTGCCAGCAGTTTATCGAGTACAGACGCGAATACGCAGTATTTT.

This rearrangement joins TRBV10-3 to TRBJ2-3, with 12 positions matching TRBD2. The V gene end was trimmed by 10 bases and the J gene end by 6 bases; junction bases not matched to a gene: 8. This CDR3 contains 14 residues. Per germline, CDR1 ENHRY and CDR2 SYGVKD. DNA for the CDR3: TGTGCCACCGCTAGCGGGGGGGCATTTGATACGCAGTATTTT. It yields the protein CATASGGAFDTQYF.

This rearrangement joins TRBV28 to TRBJ2-7, with D possibly being TRBD2 (5 bases). The V and J ends lost 3 bases and 3 bases respectively, with 12 bases between them. CDR3 length equals 14 residues. In germline, CDR1 is MDHEN, CDR2 SYDVKM. CDR3 residues: CASSLAVEDYEQYF. The CDR3 DNA follows: TGTGCCAGCAGTTTGGCTGTGGAGGACTACGAGCAGTACTTC.

J is TRBJ2-1 and V is TRBV4-3, with no clear D. CDR1 and CDR2 (germline): LGHNA, YSLEER. V lost 0 bases to trimming and J lost 7 bases, with 7 bases between them. This CDR3 has 13 residues. The DNA for the CDR3 is TGCGCCAGCAGCCAAGAGGCCAAAAATGAGCAGTTCTTC. Its translation is CASSQEAKNEQFF.

This chain connects TRBV18 to TRBJ1-2; D unclear. V was trimmed by 3 bases and J by 3 bases, leaving 17 bases between them. CDR3 length: 16 residues. CDR1 KGHSH and CDR2 LQKENI come from the germline V gene. CDR3 residues: CASSPDFGSFYYGYTF. The CDR3 DNA reads as TGTGCCAGCTCACCCGACTTTGGAAGCTTTTACTATGGCTACACCTTC.

This clone has only one observation. The V call is TRBV4-3, the J call TRBJ2-7, with 7 bases that match TRBD2. Trimming at V came to 4 bases and at J to 1 base, leaving 4 bases not matched to a gene. The CDR3 loop spans 14 amino acids. Germline CDR1 reads LGHNA; CDR2 reads YSLEER. For the CDR3, the DNA is TGCGCCAGCAGCCGGGACTACTCATCCTACGAGCAGTACTTC. This gives the protein CASSRDYSSYEQYF.

The chain couples TRBV18 to TRBJ2-1; 7 bases agree with TRBD2. The CDR3 runs 13 residues. CDR1 KGHSH and CDR2 LQKENI come from the germline V gene. J gave up 12 bases and V 8 bases, and 13 bases lay outside the gene matches. Here the CDR3 DNA reads TGTGCCAGCGTCGGGACTATACTCCTTGGGCAGTTCTTC. Encoded protein: CASVGTILLGQFF.

This clone has just one count. The chain joins TRBV4-1 to TRBJ2-7, with D possibly TRBD2 on 6 matching bases. CDR3 length: 15 amino acids. V was shortened by 6 bases and J by 2 bases, with 17 bases between the two germline ends. Germline CDR1 and CDR2: MGHRA and YSYEKL. In DNA, the CDR3 is TGCGCCAGCAGACACGGCTTGGAGGGAACCTACGAGCAGTACTTC. Translation: CASRHGLEGTYEQYF.

This chain links TRBV11-2 with TRBJ2-1, with D possibly TRBD1 on 6 matching bases. The germline V gene has CDR1 SGHAT and CDR2 FQNNGV. The V gene lost 5 bases and the J gene lost 7 bases, with 21 bases spanning the gap. This CDR3 is 16 amino acids long. The CDR3 DNA reads TGTGCCAGCAGCACAATCAGGGGACCTGAGTTAAATGAGCAGTTCTTC. It is translated as CASSTIRGPELNEQFF.

The J gene is TRBJ2-5, the V gene TRBV7-8; 7 bases align to TRBD1. CDR1 is SGHVS, CDR2 FQNEAQ, per germline. With 4 bases clipped from V and 5 bases from J, the junction kept 7 bases outside the gene matches. The CDR3 extends over 14 amino acids. Here the CDR3 DNA reads TGTGCCAGCAGCTCTGACAGGGTGGGTGAGACCCAGTACTTC. Translation gives CASSSDRVGETQYF. Variable domain in full (rest from reference TRBV7-8 and TRBJ2-5): GAGVSQSPRYKVAKRGQDVALRCDPISGHVSLFWYQQALGQGPEFLTYFQNEAQLDKSGLPSDRFFAERPEGSVSTLKIQRTQQEDSAVYLCASSSDRVGETQYFGPGTRLLVL.

This clone was seen a single time. The chain couples TRBV4-1 to TRBJ2-5; 10 bases fit TRBD1. With V trimmed by 3 bases and J by 3 bases, 7 bases remained unmatched. This CDR3 is built from 16 residues. Germline-derived CDR1 and CDR2 are MGHRA and YSYEKL. The CDR3 sequence is CASSQVGQGRKETQYF. The CDR3 DNA reads TGCGCCAGCAGCCAGGTGGGACAGGGGCGGAAAGAGACCCAGTACTTC.

The chain couples TRBV7-9 to TRBJ2-7; D is unresolved. Deletions cut 11 bases from V and 4 bases from J, with 12 bases between. CDR1 SEHNR and CDR2 FQNEAQ come from the germline V gene (reference sequence). This CDR3 has 11 amino acids. CDR3 coding DNA: TGTGCCCTTACCTCCGGGTACGAGCAGTACTTC. Its translation is CALTSGYEQYF.

V is TRBV27 and J is TRBJ2-2; 9 bases align to TRBD2. Germline CDR1 reads MNHEY; CDR2 reads SMNVEV (reference sequence). The CDR3 spans 19 residues. Trimming cost V 4 bases and J 7 bases; bases outside gene matches: 19. The CDR3 spells CASSSKPTRSGSIGGELFF. The CDR3 DNA reads as TGTGCCAGCAGTTCCAAACCAACTCGTAGCGGGAGCATCGGCGGGGAGCTGTTTTTT.

The V call is TRBV9, the J call TRBJ2-2; possible D gene TRBD2, 5 bases. Germline V gives CDR1 SGDLS, CDR2 YYNGEE. The CDR3 is made up of 14 amino acids. Between the trimmed V and J ends, which lost 0 bases and 5 bases, there was a span of 8 bases. The CDR3 loop reads CASSVAEGTGELFF. As DNA, the CDR3 is TGTGCCAGCAGCGTAGCTGAGGGAACCGGGGAGCTGTTTTTT.